Below, one T cell receptor beta chain is given with its context. The CDR3 covers 15 residues. The V and J ends lost 4 bases and 0 bases respectively, with 11 bases between them. The germline V gene encodes CDR1 SGDLS and CDR2 YYNGEE. This entry belongs to a study of PD-L1 blockade in urothelial cancer. The data were produced by immunoSEQ multiplex PCR, yet TCRdb's version contains in-frame clones alone and is incomplete. The sample contains approximately 110,000 clones, approximately 86% of which appear only once. This specimen consisted of PBMCs, obtained around atezolizumab (anti-PD-L1) treatment. The chain employs TRBV9 and TRBJ2-1, with D uncertain. The clonotype comes from a man aged 45-60 years with urothelial cancer. CDR3 residues: CASSPHPSSYNEQFF. Written as DNA, the CDR3 is TGTGCCAGCAGCCCCCACCCGAGCTCCTACAATGAGCAGTTCTTC.